This is a list of T cell receptor beta chains from one sample in a study of blood T cells in healthy people across ages. A single record per CDR3 protein comes from TCRdb applying MiXCR to the 5' RACE reads. The data show under 2,000,000 distinct CDR3 sequences, 49% seen once. The specimen sequenced was blood. The receptors come from a woman in her 40s in good health. The CDR3 runs from the conserved cysteine through the conserved F or W. The order of the fields is J gene, D gene, V gene, clone size, CDR3 DNA, CDR3 protein. A D gene is named only where the DNA matches it firmly. Not every row has a clone size; where given, it reads once, few, many or a size class.

J gene: TRBJ2-1; D gene: -; V gene: TRBV20-1; clone size: few; CDR3 DNA: TGCAGTGCTAGAGGTCGCACCGCCTACAATGAGCAGTTCTTC; CDR3 protein: CSARGRTAYNEQFF
J gene: TRBJ1-4; D gene: -; V gene: TRBV10-3; clone size: -; CDR3 DNA: TGTGCCATCAGTGAGACGCTGGCCCCGGATCGAGAACTGTTTTTT; CDR3 protein: CAISETLAPDRELFF
J gene: TRBJ2-3; D gene: TRBD1; V gene: TRBV24-1; clone size: -; CDR3 DNA: TGTGCCACCAGTGATTCAACGGACAGGGGGCTCAGGGATACGCAGTATTTT; CDR3 protein: CATSDSTDRGLRDTQYF
J gene: TRBJ2-1; D gene: -; V gene: TRBV6-5; clone size: -; CDR3 DNA: TGTGCCAGCAGTCCGGCCAGGGGAAAATACGAGCAGTTCTTC; CDR3 protein: CASSPARGKYEQFF
J gene: TRBJ2-3; D gene: TRBD2; V gene: TRBV9; clone size: -; CDR3 DNA: TGTGCCAGCAGCCCCTTGGATGGGACTAGCGGATCCTTGAGGCAGTATTTT; CDR3 protein: CASSPLDGTSGSLRQYF
J gene: TRBJ1-4; D gene: -; V gene: TRBV20-1; clone size: -; CDR3 DNA: TGCAGTGCCCGCCACGGGGGGACATACGAAAAACTGTTTTTT; CDR3 protein: CSARHGGTYEKLFF
J gene: TRBJ2-6; D gene: -; V gene: TRBV20-1; clone size: -; CDR3 DNA: TGCAGTGCTAATTTCGGTAGTGGGGCCAACGTCCTGACTTTC; CDR3 protein: CSANFGSGANVLTF
J gene: TRBJ2-5; D gene: -; V gene: TRBV19; clone size: -; CDR3 DNA: TGTGCCAGTAGCCGTCCCCAGGCTATTGAGACCCAGTACTTC; CDR3 protein: CASSRPQAIETQYF
J gene: TRBJ1-6; D gene: TRBD1; V gene: TRBV7-2; clone size: -; CDR3 DNA: TGTGCCAGCAGCTTAGTTTCGGACAGGGGTAATTCACCCCTCCACTTT; CDR3 protein: CASSLVSDRGNSPLHF
J gene: TRBJ2-7; D gene: -; V gene: TRBV6-2/TRBV6-3; clone size: few; CDR3 DNA: TGTGCCAGTCGCCGCTTGGGTTCCTACGAGCAGTACTTC; CDR3 protein: CASRRLGSYEQYF
J gene: TRBJ2-7; D gene: TRBD2; V gene: TRBV6-6; clone size: few; CDR3 DNA: TGTGCCAGCAATCTCGGGACTACGTACTACGAGCAGTACTTC; CDR3 protein: CASNLGTTYYEQYF
J gene: TRBJ2-1; D gene: -; V gene: TRBV6-2/TRBV6-3; clone size: -; CDR3 DNA: TGTGCCAGCAGTTACTATGGCCCTCACAATGAGCAGTTCTTC; CDR3 protein: CASSYYGPHNEQFF
J gene: TRBJ1-2; D gene: TRBD1; V gene: TRBV7-2; clone size: few; CDR3 DNA: TGTGCCAGCAGCGCCTCTCCGACAGGGACGGGCAACTATGGCTACACCTTC; CDR3 protein: CASSASPTGTGNYGYTF
J gene: TRBJ2-5; D gene: -; V gene: TRBV20-1; clone size: few; CDR3 DNA: TGCAGTGCTAATCGGGGCCCTCCAACGGAGACCCAGTACTTC; CDR3 protein: CSANRGPPTETQYF
J gene: TRBJ1-2; D gene: TRBD1; V gene: TRBV28; clone size: once; CDR3 DNA: TGTGCCAGCAGCCCAGGGGGGACAAGCTATGGCTACACCTTC; CDR3 protein: CASSPGGTSYGYTF
J gene: TRBJ1-2; D gene: TRBD1; V gene: TRBV20-1; clone size: -; CDR3 DNA: TGCAAGGGAGGGGGCGACGATGGCTACACCTTC; CDR3 protein: CKGGGDDGYTF
J gene: TRBJ1-2; D gene: -; V gene: TRBV7-3; clone size: few; CDR3 DNA: TGTGCCAGCAGCTTACCTGGACCTAACTATGGCTACACCTTC; CDR3 protein: CASSLPGPNYGYTF
J gene: TRBJ2-5; D gene: -; V gene: TRBV7-9; clone size: few; CDR3 DNA: TGTGCCAGCAGCCCGTCCGGCGGAAACCAAGAGACCCAGTACTTC; CDR3 protein: CASSPSGGNQETQYF
J gene: TRBJ2-5; D gene: TRBD2; V gene: TRBV5-8; clone size: -; CDR3 DNA: TGTGCCAGCATCACAGCACGACTAGCGGCGGGGTCTAGGGAGACCCAGTACTTC; CDR3 protein: CASITARLAAGSRETQYF
J gene: TRBJ2-1; D gene: TRBD2; V gene: TRBV6-2/TRBV6-3; clone size: few; CDR3 DNA: TGTGCCAGTAATGCTCGGACTAGCTTCGGTGAGCAGTTCTTC; CDR3 protein: CASNARTSFGEQFF
J gene: TRBJ2-3; D gene: TRBD2; V gene: TRBV12-5; clone size: -; CDR3 DNA: TGTGCTAGTGGGACCAAAAGCGGGGGGAACACAGATACGCAGTATTTT; CDR3 protein: CASGTKSGGNTDTQYF
J gene: TRBJ2-1; D gene: TRBD1; V gene: TRBV9; clone size: few; CDR3 DNA: TGTGCCAGCAGCATTTTGGACAGGGTGGGCAATGAGCAGTTCTTC; CDR3 protein: CASSILDRVGNEQFF
J gene: TRBJ2-5; D gene: TRBD1; V gene: TRBV5-1; clone size: once; CDR3 DNA: TGCGCCAGCAGCCTGGGACAGGGGAAATGGGAGACCCAGTACTTC; CDR3 protein: CASSLGQGKWETQYF
J gene: TRBJ2-5; D gene: TRBD2; V gene: TRBV4-3; clone size: -; CDR3 DNA: TGCGCCAGCAGCCAAGACCGCGGGGGGTACAATGAGCAGTACTTC; CDR3 protein: CASSQDRGGYNEQYF
J gene: TRBJ2-7; D gene: -; V gene: TRBV7-2; clone size: few; CDR3 DNA: TGTGCCAGCAGCAGTTCCGGGACCCCTCCCTACGAGCAGTACTTC; CDR3 protein: CASSSSGTPPYEQYF
J gene: TRBJ2-3; D gene: TRBD2; V gene: TRBV5-5; clone size: -; CDR3 DNA: TGTGCCAGCAGCTCGGATAAGCGGGGGAGCACAGATACGCAGTATTTT; CDR3 protein: CASSSDKRGSTDTQYF
J gene: TRBJ1-2; D gene: TRBD1; V gene: TRBV29-1; clone size: few; CDR3 DNA: TGCAGCGCACCTCTCAGGGGGCAGAACTATGGCTACACCTTC; CDR3 protein: CSAPLRGQNYGYTF
J gene: TRBJ2-1; D gene: -; V gene: TRBV20-1; clone size: -; CDR3 DNA: TGCAGTGCTAGAGACAGGGTGGGAACCTACAATGAGCAGTTCTTC; CDR3 protein: CSARDRVGTYNEQFF
J gene: TRBJ2-3; D gene: -; V gene: TRBV12-3/TRBV12-4; clone size: -; CDR3 DNA: TGTGCCAGCAGTCTCAGTAATAGAGCAGATACGCAGTATTTT; CDR3 protein: CASSLSNRADTQYF
J gene: TRBJ2-1; D gene: -; V gene: TRBV24-1; clone size: -; CDR3 DNA: TGTGCCACCAGTGACGAACGGGGCTCCTACAATGAGCAGTTCTTC; CDR3 protein: CATSDERGSYNEQFF
J gene: TRBJ1-2; D gene: -; V gene: TRBV3-1; clone size: -; CDR3 DNA: TGTGCCAGCAGCCAATCAGGCGCAAGCGGCTACACCTTC; CDR3 protein: CASSQSGASGYTF
J gene: TRBJ2-1; D gene: -; V gene: TRBV4-3; clone size: few; CDR3 DNA: TGCGCCAGCAGCCCTAGAGAGGGACCCTACAATGAGCAGTTCTTC; CDR3 protein: CASSPREGPYNEQFF
J gene: TRBJ2-5; D gene: TRBD2; V gene: TRBV18; clone size: -; CDR3 DNA: TGTGCCAGCTCCCGGATCGGGGACTACCCAGTGTACAATGAGCAGTACTTC; CDR3 protein: CASSRIGDYPVYNEQYF
J gene: TRBJ2-1; D gene: TRBD2; V gene: TRBV12-3/TRBV12-4; clone size: few; CDR3 DNA: TGTGCCAGCAGGGCGATAGCGGGGGGCCGGGATGAGCAGTTCTTC; CDR3 protein: CASRAIAGGRDEQFF
J gene: TRBJ2-5; D gene: TRBD2; V gene: TRBV20-1; clone size: few; CDR3 DNA: TGCAGTGCTAGAGATACCCGACTAGCGGGGGTGTACCAAGAGACCCAGTACTTC; CDR3 protein: CSARDTRLAGVYQETQYF
J gene: TRBJ2-5; D gene: -; V gene: TRBV7-9; clone size: -; CDR3 DNA: TGTGCCAGCAGCCAGTACAGGCAGCAGACCCAGTACTTC; CDR3 protein: CASSQYRQQTQYF
J gene: TRBJ1-1; D gene: TRBD1; V gene: TRBV12-3/TRBV12-4; clone size: -; CDR3 DNA: TGTGCCAGCAGTTTCCGGACAGGGGGTGGGAACACTGAAGCTTTCTTT; CDR3 protein: CASSFRTGGGNTEAFF
J gene: TRBJ1-2; D gene: TRBD1; V gene: TRBV18; clone size: -; CDR3 DNA: TGTGCCAGCTCACTATCCGGGACAGGGAGCTACACCTTC; CDR3 protein: CASSLSGTGSYTF
J gene: TRBJ2-5; D gene: -; V gene: TRBV20-1; clone size: few; CDR3 DNA: TGCAGTGCTATGAGGGGAGAGACCCAGTACTTC; CDR3 protein: CSAMRGETQYF
J gene: TRBJ2-5; D gene: TRBD1; V gene: TRBV5-1; clone size: -; CDR3 DNA: TGCGCCAGCAGCTTAACCACAGTCAGGGGGCTGGGGAAGACCCAGTACTTC; CDR3 protein: CASSLTTVRGLGKTQYF
J gene: TRBJ1-5; D gene: TRBD1; V gene: TRBV4-3; clone size: -; CDR3 DNA: TGCGCCAGCAGCCACCTCGGACAGGGTGTTCAGCCCCAGCATTTT; CDR3 protein: CASSHLGQGVQPQHF
J gene: TRBJ1-4; D gene: -; V gene: TRBV29-1; clone size: few; CDR3 DNA: TGCAGCGGACAGAGGACCCCTAATGAAAAACTGTTTTTT; CDR3 protein: CSGQRTPNEKLFF
J gene: TRBJ1-1; D gene: -; V gene: TRBV20-1; clone size: once; CDR3 DNA: TGCAGTGCTAGAGATCCCATGAACACTGAAGCTTTCTTT; CDR3 protein: CSARDPMNTEAFF